This is a list of T cell receptor beta chains from one sample in a study of shared clonotypes between healthy human individuals. Assay: immunoSEQ multiplex PCR; the TCRdb copy retains only in-frame clones and omits some. The sample holds about 2.3 million clones, 85% to 95% seen once. The sequenced material came from naive CD4+ T cells from PBMCs. These receptors originate from a man between 18 and 29 years old in good health. Some clones in this sample may be carry-over from other donors' samples. Both conserved end residues are part of each CDR3. A D gene is named only where the DNA matches it firmly. The size field is filled for only some rows; it gives once, few, many or a size class.

DNA,CDR3,J,length,D,size,V
TGTGCCAGCAGGCTCCTACAGGGGGCGACTGAGGGCTACACCTTC,CASRLLQGATEGYTF,TRBJ1-2,15,TRBD1,.,TRBV2
TGTGCCAGCAGCCTGACAGGGGAGCCTAATGAGCAGTTCTTC,CASSLTGEPNEQFF,TRBJ2-1,14,TRBD1,.,TRBV14
TGTGCCAGCAGCCGCGGACAGGGAGACACTGAAGCTTTCTTT,CASSRGQGDTEAFF,TRBJ1-1,14,TRBD1,.,TRBV4-2
TGTGCCAGCATCCTAGCGGGAGGGCCCGGGGAGCTGTTTTTT,CASILAGGPGELFF,TRBJ2-2,14,TRBD2,.,TRBV7-9
TGTGCCAGCAGCTTAGGAGGGTCAGGGGAGCTGTTTTTT,CASSLGGSGELFF,TRBJ2-2,13,.,.,TRBV7-3
TGTGCCAGCAGCCGACGGCCGCCCTACGAGCAGTACTTC,CASSRRPPYEQYF,TRBJ2-7,13,.,.,TRBV6-6
TGTGCCAGCCGGGTACTGAACACTGAAGCTTTCTTT,CASRVLNTEAFF,TRBJ1-1,12,.,.,TRBV28
TGTGCCAGCAGTACACAAACAGGGATGGATCAGCCCCAGCATTTT,CASSTQTGMDQPQHF,TRBJ1-5,15,.,few,TRBV6-1
TGTGCCAGCAGTTTACTTAGGACTGAAGCTTTCTTT,CASSLLRTEAFF,TRBJ1-1,12,.,once,TRBV28
TGTGCCAGCAGCTTACAGGGTTGGGAGACCCAGTACTTC,CASSLQGWETQYF,TRBJ2-5,13,.,.,TRBV4-2
TGTGCCAGCAGTTTGACGACTAGCATCAATGAGCAGTTCTTC,CASSLTTSINEQFF,TRBJ2-1,14,TRBD2,.,TRBV6-6
TGTGCCAGCAATAGCGGTCGGGCAGGAGGTGGGGAGCTGTTTTTT,CASNSGRAGGGELFF,TRBJ2-2,15,.,.,TRBV28
TGTGCCAGCAGTGGACTAGCGGCCACAGATACGCAGTATTTT,CASSGLAATDTQYF,TRBJ2-3,14,TRBD2,.,TRBV27
TGTGCCTGGAAGGGCGGCTGGACTAATTCACCCCTCCACTTT,CAWKGGWTNSPLHF,TRBJ1-6,14,.,once,TRBV30
TGTGCCTGGAGTGTTGGGACGTATGGCTACACCTTC,CAWSVGTYGYTF,TRBJ1-2,12,.,.,TRBV30
TGTGCCAGCAGCAAACCGGGGGGTGCTAGCACAGATACGCAGTATTTT,CASSKPGGASTDTQYF,TRBJ2-3,16,TRBD2,.,TRBV28
TGTGCCAGCAGTGCTCCGGGAAGATATGGCTACACCTTC,CASSAPGRYGYTF,TRBJ1-2,13,.,.,TRBV25-1
TGCGCCAGCAGGTCGGCTTACAATGAGCAGTTCTTC,CASRSAYNEQFF,TRBJ2-1,12,.,.,TRBV10-1
TGTGCCAGCAGCGTCCGACAGGGGAGCTCCTACAATGAGCAGTTCTTC,CASSVRQGSSYNEQFF,TRBJ2-1,16,TRBD1,.,TRBV9
TGTGCCAGCAGCTTACGCGCAGGGCGTGGGGAGCAGTACTTC,CASSLRAGRGEQYF,TRBJ2-7,14,.,.,TRBV7-9
TGCGCCAGCAGCTTGGTCCGTTGGGGCGATGAGCAGTTCTTC,CASSLVRWGDEQFF,TRBJ2-1,14,.,.,TRBV5-1
TGTGCCAGTTCACTAGCGGACCAAGAGACCCAGTACTTC,CASSLADQETQYF,TRBJ2-5,13,TRBD2,.,TRBV2
TGTGCCAGTAGTATCGGAGTCGAGCAGTACTTC,CASSIGVEQYF,TRBJ2-7,11,.,.,TRBV19
TGTGCCAGCAGCCCGGGACAGGACCCCTACGAGCAGTACTTC,CASSPGQDPYEQYF,TRBJ2-7,14,TRBD1,.,TRBV9
TGTGCCAGCAGCTCATTGGCCAATCAGCCCCAGCATTTT,CASSSLANQPQHF,TRBJ1-5,13,.,.,TRBV7-9
TGCGCCAGCAGCTTAGGGGACATTTCTGAAGCTTTCTTT,CASSLGDISEAFF,TRBJ1-1,13,.,.,TRBV5-1
TGTGCCAGCAGTTTACCCGGGATTAGCGGGAGGCCAGATACGCAGTATTTT,CASSLPGISGRPDTQYF,TRBJ2-3,17,TRBD2,.,TRBV27
TGTGCCAGCAGTTTAAAGGGACAGGGCTATGGCTACACCTTC,CASSLKGQGYGYTF,TRBJ1-2,14,TRBD1,few,TRBV28
TGTGCCAGCAGCCAAAGGCGAGTGGGACAGGGGCTTCGCAATGAGCAGTTCTTC,CASSQRRVGQGLRNEQFF,TRBJ2-1,18,TRBD1,once,TRBV4-2
TGTGCCAGCAGTGCGATCTTAGCGGGACTAGACTACGAGCAGTACTTC,CASSAILAGLDYEQYF,TRBJ2-7,16,TRBD2,.,TRBV2
TGTGCCAGCAGCGTAGGGATGGGCTACGAGCAGTACTTC,CASSVGMGYEQYF,TRBJ2-7,13,.,.,TRBV9
TGTGCCAGCACCACCGATCCTTACAATGAGCAGTTCTTC,CASTTDPYNEQFF,TRBJ2-1,13,.,.,TRBV28
TGTGCCACCAGCAGAGATCGACTAGGAGGTAATGAGCAGTTCTTC,CATSRDRLGGNEQFF,TRBJ2-1,15,.,.,TRBV15